This entry features one T cell receptor beta chain sequence. The specificity of this receptor is unknown. One base away there is no much larger clone; base qualities are not given. The data are from a study of blood T cell repertoires in COVID-19 (TCRdb year 2020). For the wider study: Samples covering the acute and convalescent phases of COVID-19 were provided by collaborators in the United States, Italy and Spain. The prospective study material was composed of cDNA or gDNA derived from T cells, B-cell-depleted T cells, or PBMCs. Subjects who had been exposed to COVID-19, were actively infected with it, or had recovered from it provided the deeply sampled blood TCRbeta repertoires that made up the dataset. A freely available public database, intended as a resource for researchers studying the immune response to SARS-CoV-2, is where the repertoires were released. Samples came from the ongoing ImmuneRACE study (first 160 participants) plus 1,254 subjects from 6 global collaborators. Nearly every sample came with metadata listing a de-identified subject ID, COVID-19 status, age in years and sex. Where available, HLA class I and class II types were taken from metadata supplied by the sample provider and were not determined by assay-based typing.

TCRbeta CDR3 regions were amplified from genomic DNA using the immunoSEQ Assay, a bias-controlled multiplex PCR. As for the original processing: The number of nucleated cells in each sample was estimated by amplification of reference gene primers within the assay. To quantify the absolute abundance of each unique TCRbeta CDR3 rearrangement, sequence reads were collapsed and filtered. For each sample, productive Simpson clonality was calculated as the square root of Simpson's diversity index across productive rearrangements. The table comes from immuneACCESS by way of TCRdb, which keeps in-frame sequences with V and J called. Part of the clones is missing from these tables; in studies checked, under half for an unresolved V gene and the rest for unknown reasons. Clonal size and the V and J genes are those of that table, whereas D and trimming came from the DNA. In all, the sample holds approximately 100,000 clones, and about 90% of those were seen once. The top ten hold 4.2% of the sample.

Summary of the overall study and its limitations: Clinical and demographic metadata were provided uncurated, with the amount varying by source and participant.

The germline V gene specifies SQVTM as CDR1 and ANQGSEA as CDR2. The trim is 6 bases for V and 0 bases for J, with a gap of 11 bases between the germline ends. The CDR3 holds 13 amino acids from the cysteine to the phenylalanine. Of the read, only the CDR3 DNA is kept; its 39 bases are in frame from base 1. At one collaborating source in Seattle, patients were enrolled during active infection and were followed longitudinally through the course of disease. The collaborating institutions used their own protocols to collect whole blood in K2EDTA tubes. For TCRbeta analysis, collaborators shipped samples as frozen whole blood, isolated PBMCs, or DNA extracted from either of those sample types.

The chain links TRBV29-1 with TRBJ1-1; no D gene can be assigned with confidence. The clonotype originates from a human donor with COVID-19, enrolled during active disease. The donor label of this sample is uncertain. Material: peripheral blood. The DNA is as follows: TGCAGCGTACAGATGTCCTTGAACACTGAAGCTTTCTTT. This gives the protein CSVQMSLNTEAFF.